This T cell receptor (beta chain) derives from a study of cytomegalovirus exposure and HLA in healthy donors. Overall study context: Of roughly 400 genotyped donors, 65% to 85% clustered with self-reported Caucasian donors.

Primers: 60 Vbeta forward and 13 Jbeta reverse. Profiled with immunoSEQ multiplex PCR; TCRdb holds only in-frame clones, not every one. The sample has around 65,000 clones; 65% to 90% are singletons. Trimming took 5 bases from V and 7 from J, leaving 15 bases between them. There are 14 residues in the CDR3. The germline gives CDR1 MNHNY, CDR2 SVGAGI (reference sequence). The receptor was isolated from a female donor in good health and CMV-seronegative. The V call is TRBV6-6, the J call TRBJ2-1, with D maybe TRBD1 (6 bases). The sequenced material came from PBMCs. The CDR3 bases are TGTGCCAGCAGTCTTGGACAGCGAATTAATGAGCAGTTCTTC. Amino acid sequence: CASSLGQRINEQFF.